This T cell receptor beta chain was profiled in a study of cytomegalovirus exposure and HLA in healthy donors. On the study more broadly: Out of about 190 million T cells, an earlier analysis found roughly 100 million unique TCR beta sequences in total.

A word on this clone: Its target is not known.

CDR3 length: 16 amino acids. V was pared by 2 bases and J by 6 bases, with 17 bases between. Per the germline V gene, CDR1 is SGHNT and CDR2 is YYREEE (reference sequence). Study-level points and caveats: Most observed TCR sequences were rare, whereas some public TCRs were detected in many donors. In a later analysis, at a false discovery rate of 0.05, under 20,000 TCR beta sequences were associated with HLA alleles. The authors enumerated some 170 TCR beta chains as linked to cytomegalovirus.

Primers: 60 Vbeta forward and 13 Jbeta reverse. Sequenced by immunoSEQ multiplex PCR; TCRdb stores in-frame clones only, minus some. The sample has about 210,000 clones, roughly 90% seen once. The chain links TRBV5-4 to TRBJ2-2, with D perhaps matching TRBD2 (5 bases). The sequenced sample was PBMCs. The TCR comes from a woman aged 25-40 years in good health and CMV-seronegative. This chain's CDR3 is CASSFRTGYRSGELFF. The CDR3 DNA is TGTGCCAGCAGCTTCAGGACTGGATATAGGTCCGGGGAGCTGTTTTTT.